Presented here are 14 T cell receptor beta chains from one specimen sequenced in a study of human T cells and chemical hapten exposure (dated by TCRdb to the early 2020s). What this sample's time point label stands for: patch test 1, 2 weeks after DPC sensitization. The treatment or condition label on this specimen signifies: therapeutic diphenylcyclopropenone sensitization with weekly scalp DPC. Libraries came from RACE. These reads were obtained on a NextSeq 500. In TCRdb, the public reads were trimmed at Q25 with fastp and aligned with MiXCR, with productive beta chains retained. Rows are unified per CDR3 protein, each entry keeping the most common DNA and genes. This sample holds more than 95,000 distinct CDR3 sequences; around 10% were observed only once. In total, the top ten clones hold over 1.1% of the sample. Specimen: whole blood, collected in connection with sensitization to the hapten diphenylcyclopropenone (DPC). The receptors were gathered from a woman in her forties or fifties with alopecia areata. Some clones in this sample may be carry-over from other donors' samples.

The chain has TRBV27 and TRBJ2-1, with a weak D call TRBD1 (6 bases). Germline V gene sequence: CDR1 MNHEY, CDR2 SMNVEV (reference sequence). Between the trimmed V and J ends, which lost 3 bases and 6 bases, there was a span of 9 bases. The CDR3 loop spans 13 amino acids. The CDR3 coding sequence is TGTGCCAGCAGTTTTTCCAGGGGCAATGAGCAGTTCTTC. Encoded protein: CASSFSRGNEQFF.

The chain joins TRBV6-2 or TRBV6-3 to TRBJ2-3, with 8 bases fitting TRBD2. The V gene end was trimmed by 5 bases and the J gene end by 5 bases; junction bases not matched to a gene: 15. Looked up from germline, CDR1 is MNHEY and CDR2 is SVGEGT. This CDR3 contains 17 residues. The CDR3 nucleotides are TGTGCCAGCAGTCCATTTACGGGCGGGGGGAAGAAAGATACGCAGTATTTT. Its translation: CASSPFTGGGKKDTQYF.

This clonotype came up a few times. The chain has TRBV18 and TRBJ2-3, with unresolved D. This CDR3 is built from 12 residues. V was trimmed by 5 bases and J by 2 bases, leaving 5 bases between them. CDR1 is KGHSH and CDR2 is LQKENI in the germline V gene. As DNA, the CDR3 is TGTGCCAGCTCAAGGGTCACAGATACGCAGTATTTT. Its protein product is CASSRVTDTQYF.

The chain has TRBV18 and TRBJ2-3; perhaps TRBD1 as D (6 bases). V shed 2 bases and J shed 3 bases, with 12 bases lying between them. CDR3 length equals 15 residues. CDR1 and CDR2 (germline): KGHSH, LQKENI. The CDR3 sequence: CASSPGTRGTDTQYF. The CDR3 DNA reads as TGTGCCAGCTCACCAGGGACACGCGGGACAGATACGCAGTATTTT.

This clonotype was counted only a few times. This chain uses TRBV28 with TRBJ2-3; D gene ambiguous. V lost 3 bases to trimming and J lost 9 bases, with 10 bases between them. This CDR3 is 12 amino acids long. Germline assignment: CDR1 MDHEN and CDR2 SYDVKM. In DNA form, the CDR3 reads TGTGCCAGCAGTTTTCCCGCGTTAACGCAGTATTTT. Residues: CASSFPALTQYF.

This clonotype was recorded a few times. This chain uses TRBV6-5 with TRBJ2-1; TRBD2 agrees at 7 bases. V gave up 5 bases and J gave up 4 bases; unmatched junction bases: 8. Germline CDR1 reads MNHEY; CDR2 reads SVGAGI. The CDR3 consists of 15 residues. The CDR3 spells CASSPTGGPYNEQFF. In nucleotides, the CDR3 is TGTGCCAGCAGTCCGACGGGGGGACCGTACAATGAGCAGTTCTTC.

This clonotype occurred a few times. The V gene is TRBV2, the J gene TRBJ2-3; 9 bases line up with TRBD2. The CDR3 consists of 15 residues. Trimming removed 8 bases from V and 2 bases from J; junction bases left unmatched: 8. Germline CDR1 reads SNHLY; CDR2 reads FYNNEI. The CDR3 here is CASEIGTSPTDTQYF. CDR3 bases: TGTGCCAGCGAAATCGGGACTAGCCCCACAGATACGCAGTATTTT.

This clonotype was counted ten times or more. The chain uses TRBV7-6 and TRBJ1-1; D perhaps matches TRBD1 (6 bases). The V end lost 5 bases, the J end lost 8 bases, and 21 bases lay between the germline ends. CDR3 length equals 15 residues. In germline, CDR1 is SGHVS, CDR2 FNYEAQ. The CDR3 region is CASSPPAAGGIEAFF. CDR3 sequence (DNA): TGTGCCAGCAGCCCGCCCGCAGCCGGGGGCATAGAAGCTTTCTTT.

This clonotype was detected only a few times. The chain recombines TRBV12-3 or TRBV12-4 with TRBJ2-7; D perhaps matches TRBD1 (6 bases). Trimming shortened V by 3 bases and J by 6 bases, and 12 bases separated the two germline ends. There are 13 residues in the CDR3. This CDR3 reads CASSLGHAPEQYF. The DNA for the CDR3 is TGTGCCAGCAGTTTGGGACATGCCCCCGAGCAGTACTTC.

This clonotype was counted between two and nine times. V and J are TRBV5-1 and TRBJ2-3; no definite D call. The length of the CDR3 is 16 residues. From germline, CDR1 is SGHRS and CDR2 YFSETQ. V gave up 0 bases and J gave up 2 bases, with 13 bases separating them. This CDR3 is CASSLAVGSSTDTQYF. CDR3 bases: TGCGCCAGCAGCTTGGCCGTGGGAAGTTCCACAGATACGCAGTATTTT.

The J gene is TRBJ1-2, the V gene TRBV20-1; D is unresolved. This CDR3 contains 11 residues. The germline V and J ends were trimmed by 7 bases and 1 base, with 7 bases remaining between them. Germline assignment: CDR1 DFQATT and CDR2 SNEGSKA (reference sequence). CDR3 bases: TGCAGTGAAAAAGATAACTATGGCTACACCTTC. Translating gives CSEKDNYGYTF.

This chain links TRBV7-2 with TRBJ2-1; 9 positions match TRBD2. Germline V lookup: CDR1 SGHTA, CDR2 FQGNSA. This CDR3 is built from 16 residues. The ends lost 4 bases at V and 1 base at J; junction bases unmatched: 5. Written as DNA, the CDR3 is TGTGCCAGCAGCTCAGCGGGGGGCCCTTCCTACAATGAGCAGTTCTTC. Translating it yields CASSSAGGPSYNEQFF. Based on the CDR3 plus reference TRBV7-2 and TRBJ2-1, the full variable domain is GAGVSQSPSNKVTEKGKDVELRCDPISGHTALYWYRQSLGQGLEFLIYFQGNSAPDKSGLPSDRFSAERTGGSVSTLTIQRTQQEDSAVYLCASSSAGGPSYNEQFFGPGTRLTVL.

This clonotype was recorded a few times. V and J are TRBV7-6 and TRBJ2-7, with D hard to call. V dropped 0 bases and J dropped 6 bases, with 9 bases sitting between them. Per the germline V gene, CDR1 is SGHVS and CDR2 is FNYEAQ. CDR3 size: 13 residues. As DNA, the CDR3 is TGTGCCAGCAGCTTAGCGGAGTCCGGCGAGCAGTACTTC. This translates into CASSLAESGEQYF.

This clonotype has only a few counts. The rearrangement uses TRBV5-1 and TRBJ1-2; D is uncertain. Trimming removed 4 bases at V and 6 bases at J, with 13 bases between. There are 13 residues in the CDR3. Germline CDR1 SGHRS, CDR2 YFSETQ. CDR3 in DNA: TGCGCCAGCAGCGAGGGTGCAGTCGATGGCTACACCTTC. Its protein is CASSEGAVDGYTF.